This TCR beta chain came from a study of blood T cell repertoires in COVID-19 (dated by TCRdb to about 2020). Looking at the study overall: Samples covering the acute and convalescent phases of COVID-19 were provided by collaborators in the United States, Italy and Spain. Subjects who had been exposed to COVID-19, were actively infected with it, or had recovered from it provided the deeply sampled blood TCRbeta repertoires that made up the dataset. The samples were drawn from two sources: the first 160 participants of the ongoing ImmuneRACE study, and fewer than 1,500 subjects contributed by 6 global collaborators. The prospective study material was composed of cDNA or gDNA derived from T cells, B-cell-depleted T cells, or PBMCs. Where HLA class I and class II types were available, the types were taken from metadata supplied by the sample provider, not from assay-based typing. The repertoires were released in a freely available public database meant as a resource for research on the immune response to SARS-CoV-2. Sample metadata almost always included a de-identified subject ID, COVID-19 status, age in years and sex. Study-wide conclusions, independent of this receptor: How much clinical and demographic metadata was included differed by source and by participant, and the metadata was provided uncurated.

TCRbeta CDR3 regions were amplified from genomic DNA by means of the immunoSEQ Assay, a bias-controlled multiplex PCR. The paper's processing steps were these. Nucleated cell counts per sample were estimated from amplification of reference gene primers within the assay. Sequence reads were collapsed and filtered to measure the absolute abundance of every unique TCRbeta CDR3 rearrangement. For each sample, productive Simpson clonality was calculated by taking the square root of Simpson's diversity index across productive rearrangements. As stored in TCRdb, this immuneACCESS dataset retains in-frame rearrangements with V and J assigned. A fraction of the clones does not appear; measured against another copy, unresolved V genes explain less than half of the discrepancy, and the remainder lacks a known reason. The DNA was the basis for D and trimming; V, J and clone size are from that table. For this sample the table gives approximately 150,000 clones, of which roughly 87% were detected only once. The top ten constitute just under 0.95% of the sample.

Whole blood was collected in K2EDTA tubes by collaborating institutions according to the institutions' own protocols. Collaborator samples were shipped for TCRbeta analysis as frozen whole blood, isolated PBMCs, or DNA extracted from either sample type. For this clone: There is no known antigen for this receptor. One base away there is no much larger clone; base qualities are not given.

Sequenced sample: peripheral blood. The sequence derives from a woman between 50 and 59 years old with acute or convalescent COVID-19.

The DNA sequence is given as TGTGCCAGCAGCTTGGTTCAGATCTCCTACGAGCAGTACTTC. The translation is CASSLVQISYEQYF. This receptor chain uses TRBV5-8 and TRBJ2-7; too little of a D gene remains to name it. The V end loses 0 bases and the J end loses 0 bases, and a stretch of 7 bases separates them. The CDR3 contains 14 residues, cysteine and phenylalanine counted. Of all the DNA, just the CDR3 is kept, 42 bases in frame from base 1. From the germline V gene, CDR1 is SGHTS and CDR2 is YDEGEE.